What follows are 13 T cell receptor beta chains derived from one specimen sequenced in a study of CD8 T cells in ankylosing spondylitis. Study observations and caveats: Ankylosing spondylitis blood appeared to be characterized by a TCR beta motif of 7 to 9 highly homologous variants.

TCRdb processed the 5' RACE reads anew with MiXCR; each CDR3 protein has one entry. The table shows 670,000 or so distinct CDR3 sequences, with around a fifth occurring only once. For these receptors, no antigen is known. Sequenced: blood, either unsorted or a sorted T cell fraction (not recorded which). These receptors were obtained from a male donor with ankylosing spondylitis.

The chain combines TRBV6-6 with TRBJ1-1; D ambiguous. This CDR3 has 12 amino acids. CDR1 is MNHNY, CDR2 SVGAGI, per germline (reference sequence). V shed 8 bases and J shed 6 bases, with 13 bases lying between them. The CDR3 reads CASGKKDAEAFF. CDR3 in DNA: TGTGCCAGCGGTAAAAAGGACGCTGAAGCTTTCTTT.

The CDR3 coding sequence is TGTGCCACCAGCCTGACGGGGAGGTCCTACAATGAGCAGTTCTTC. It is translated as CATSLTGRSYNEQFF. The rearrangement links TRBV24-1 to TRBJ2-1, with D possibly being TRBD2 (6 bases). The CDR3 runs 15 residues. The germline V gene encodes CDR1 KGHDR and CDR2 SFDVKD. V shed 7 bases and J shed 1 base, with 13 bases lying between them.

The chain recombines TRBV12-3 or TRBV12-4 with TRBJ2-3; TRBD2 aligns across 8 bases. With V trimmed by 3 bases and J by 4 bases, 6 bases remained unmatched. The CDR3 totals 15 residues. CDR3 amino acids: CASSFAGGRADTQYF. The CDR3 bases are TGTGCCAGCAGTTTCGCGGGAGGTCGGGCAGATACGCAGTATTTT.

The J gene is TRBJ1-1, the V gene TRBV5-1; 7 bases are shared with TRBD1. This CDR3 spans 17 amino acids. CDR1 is SGHRS and CDR2 is YFSETQ in the germline V gene. J was trimmed by 0 bases and V by 4 bases; bases with no gene match: 12. In DNA, the CDR3 is TGCGCCAGCAGCCCTCGGACAGGCCCACTGCTGAACACTGAAGCTTTCTTT. It translates to CASSPRTGPLLNTEAFF.

This clonotype was recorded at least ten times. This chain connects TRBV20-1 to TRBJ2-6; 7 nucleotides agree with TRBD2. This CDR3 contains 18 residues. V lost 5 bases to trimming and J lost 0 bases; unmatched junction nucleotides: 13. Germline V gives CDR1 DFQATT, CDR2 SNEGSKA (reference sequence). CDR3: CSAPHLRGMYSGANVLTF. The CDR3 DNA is TGCAGTGCTCCCCACTTGCGGGGGATGTACTCTGGGGCCAACGTCCTGACTTTC.

The chain carries TRBV6-1 and TRBJ2-7; unclear D gene. CDR3 length: 13 amino acids. Germline V gene data show CDR1 as MNHNS and CDR2 as SASEGT. V lost 6 bases, J lost 3 bases, and 12 bases lay in between. The CDR3 DNA follows: TGTGCCAGCAGGGTAAATTCCCACTACGAGCAGTACTTC. This gives the protein CASRVNSHYEQYF.

V usage is TRBV29-1 and J usage is TRBJ2-2; TRBD2 might be the D (5 bases). The V end lost 6 bases, the J end lost 3 bases, and 17 bases lay between the germline ends. Looked up from germline, CDR1 is SQVTM and CDR2 is ANQGSEA. The CDR3 extends over 15 amino acids. The CDR3 here is CSVAHEGRDTGELFF. CDR3 sequence (DNA): TGCAGCGTAGCCCACGAGGGTAGGGACACCGGGGAGCTGTTTTTT.

This clonotype was seen a few times. CDR3 in amino acids: CASSLQGKAQYF. The CDR3 region has the DNA TGTGCCAGCAGTTTACAGGGGAAGGCCCAGTACTTC. The rearrangement uses TRBV12-3 or TRBV12-4 and TRBJ2-5, with a weak D call TRBD1 (6 bases). V lost 2 bases, J lost 9 bases, and 10 bases lay in between. The CDR3 runs 12 residues.

This clonotype was detected only once. This chain links TRBV10-3 with TRBJ1-2, with 9 positions matching TRBD1. V lost 4 bases and J lost 7; bases outside the gene matches: 19. CDR3 length equals 18 residues. Germline lookup yields CDR1 ENHRY and CDR2 SYGVKD. The CDR3 loop reads CAISARSGTGSEVRGYTF. CDR3 nucleotide sequence: TGTGCCATCAGTGCCCGATCCGGGACAGGGTCTGAGGTGCGTGGCTACACCTTC.

A few counts support this clonotype. The rearrangement links TRBV12-3 or TRBV12-4 to TRBJ1-3; perhaps TRBD1 as D (6 bases). The CDR3 runs 22 residues. The V gene lost 3 bases and the J gene lost 2 bases, with 32 bases spanning the gap. CDR3 region: CASSLVLRQSFYREKAGNTIYF. CDR3 bases: TGTGCCAGCAGTTTGGTACTCCGCCAAAGTTTTTACAGGGAAAAGGCTGGAAACACCATATATTTT.

This clonotype has only a few counts. The rearrangement links TRBV9 to TRBJ1-5, with D possibly TRBD1 on 5 matching bases. The CDR3 sequence is 14 residues long. The V end lost 3 bases, the J end lost 5 bases, and 12 bases lay between the germline ends. Germline V lookup: CDR1 SGDLS, CDR2 YYNGEE. In nucleotides, the CDR3 is TGTGCCAGCAGCGCAACAGGAACCTATCAGCCCCAGCATTTT. It is translated as CASSATGTYQPQHF.

The sample holds many counts of this clonotype. This sequence joins TRBV20-1 and TRBJ1-1; tentative D call: TRBD1 (5 bases). CDR1 is DFQATT and CDR2 is SNEGSKA in the germline V gene (reference sequence). This CDR3 is 11 amino acids long. Trimming took off 6 bases at V and 7 bases at J, with 12 bases between the two ends. CDR3 nucleotides: TGCAGTGCCCCGGGGCCCGGTGAAGCTTTCTTT. It is translated as CSAPGPGEAFF.

This clonotype has more than one count but fewer than ten. The chain recombines TRBV16 with TRBJ2-7; D could derive from TRBD1 or TRBD2 (5 bases each). The germline CDR1 and CDR2 sequences are KGHSY and FQNENV. Trimming stripped 1 base from V and 3 bases from J, with 10 bases between. This CDR3 region has 14 residues. The CDR3 DNA is TGTGCCAGCAGCCAATGGGGAGACAGCTACGAGCAGTACTTC. Protein product: CASSQWGDSYEQYF. Using reference TRBV16 and TRBJ2-7 for the parts outside the CDR3, the full variable domain is GEEVAQTPKHLVRGEGQKAKLYCAPIKGHSYVFWYQQVLKNEFKFLISFQNENVFDETGMPKERFSAKCLPNSPCSLEIQATKLEDSAVYFCASSQWGDSYEQYFGPGTRLTVT.